The 7 T cell receptor beta chains in this list originate from one sample, sequenced in a study of blood T cells in healthy people across ages. It was with a sample-barcoded 5' primer and a J-beta primer mix that a second PCR of roughly 7 to 12 cycles was run. TCRdb called the 5' RACE reads again in MiXCR, with one record for every CDR3 protein. The sample comprises under 1,000,000 distinct CDR3 sequences, roughly 46% of which are singletons, and 15% to 20% rests with the top ten. The sequenced sample consisted of blood. The origin of the receptors is a man at least 80 years old in good health.

The gene calls are TRBV11-1 and TRBJ2-5; tentatively, D is TRBD2 (6 bases). The CDR3 length is 14 residues. Trimming shortened V by 7 bases and J by 1 base, and 13 bases separated the two germline ends. Per the germline V gene, CDR1 is SGHAT and CDR2 is FQDESV (reference sequence). DNA of the CDR3: TGTGCCAGCAACTCTCGGGACTTCCAAGAGACCCAGTACTTC. It encodes CASNSRDFQETQYF.

The rearrangement uses TRBV28 and TRBJ2-5; D uncertain. The J call is in doubt because the DNA end fits TRBJ2-7 better. Germline CDR1 is MDHEN and CDR2 is SYDVKM. This CDR3 is 15 amino acids long. CDR3 region: CASSSIERVPYEQYF. In DNA form, the CDR3 reads TGTGCCAGCAGTTCCATAGAAAGGGTACCCTACGAGCAGTACTTC.

This chain links TRBV11-3 with TRBJ2-1; the match to TRBD1 covers 8 bases. J lost 2 bases, V lost 5 bases, and 5 bases had no gene match. CDR1 and CDR2 (germline): SGHNT, YENEEA. There are 15 residues in the CDR3. The CDR3 region is CASSQDRGTYNEQFF. CDR3 sequence (DNA): TGTGCCAGCAGCCAAGACAGGGGAACCTACAATGAGCAGTTCTTC.

The chain joins TRBV7-7 to TRBJ2-3; the match to TRBD2 covers 9 bases. Losses at the gene ends were 5 bases for V and 2 bases for J; bases not matched to a gene: 11. The CDR3 runs 17 residues. From germline, CDR1 is SSHAT and CDR2 FNYEAQ (reference sequence). In nucleotides, the CDR3 is TGTGCCAGCAGCCCTCGGGTAGCGGGGGATCCCACAGATACGCAGTATTTT. Protein product: CASSPRVAGDPTDTQYF.

V gene TRBV20-1 combines with J gene TRBJ2-3, with 13 positions matching TRBD2. This CDR3 has 16 amino acids. After removal of 4 bases from V and 3 bases from J, the junction contained 7 bases not matched to a gene. Germline CDR1 is DFQATT and CDR2 is SNEGSKA (reference sequence). CDR3 DNA sequence: TGCAGTGCTACAGGACTAGCGGGAGAATGGACAGATACGCAGTATTTT. It yields the protein CSATGLAGEWTDTQYF.

The chain links TRBV20-1 to TRBJ2-3; the D is unclear. There are 11 residues in the CDR3. Germline V gene sequence: CDR1 DFQATT, CDR2 SNEGSKA (reference sequence). V dropped 5 bases and J dropped 4 bases, with 7 bases sitting between them. CDR3 region: CSAPTADTQYF. The DNA for the CDR3 is TGCAGTGCTCCTACAGCAGATACGCAGTATTTT.

J is TRBJ2-1 and V is TRBV12-3 or TRBV12-4; 10 positions match TRBD2. CDR3 size: 16 residues. With V trimmed by 2 bases and J by 8 bases, 9 bases remained unmatched. CDR3 amino acids: CASSLTLAGGPDEQFF. The CDR3 nucleotides are TGTGCCAGCAGTTTAACCTTAGCGGGAGGTCCCGATGAGCAGTTCTTC.